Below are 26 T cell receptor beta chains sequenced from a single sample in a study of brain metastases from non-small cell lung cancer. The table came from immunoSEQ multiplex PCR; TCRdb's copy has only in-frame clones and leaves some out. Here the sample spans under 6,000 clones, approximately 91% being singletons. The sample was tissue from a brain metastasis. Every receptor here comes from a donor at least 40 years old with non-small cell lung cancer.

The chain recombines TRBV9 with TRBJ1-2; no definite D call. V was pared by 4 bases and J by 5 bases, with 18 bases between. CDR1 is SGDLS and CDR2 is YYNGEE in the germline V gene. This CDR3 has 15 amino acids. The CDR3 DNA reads TGTGCCAGCAGCCCCTTCCCTGGGGTATTATATGGCTACACCTTC. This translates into CASSPFPGVLYGYTF.

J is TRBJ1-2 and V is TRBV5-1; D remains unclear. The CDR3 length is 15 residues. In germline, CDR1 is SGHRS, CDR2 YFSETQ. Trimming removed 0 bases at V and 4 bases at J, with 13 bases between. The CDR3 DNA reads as TGCGCCAGCAGCTTGGCCGAGAAAGGGCCCTATGGCTACACCTTC. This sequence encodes CASSLAEKGPYGYTF.

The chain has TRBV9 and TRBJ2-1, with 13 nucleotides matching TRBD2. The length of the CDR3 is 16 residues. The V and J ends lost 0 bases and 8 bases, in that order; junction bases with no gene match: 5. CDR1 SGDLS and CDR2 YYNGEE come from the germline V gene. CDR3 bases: TGTGCCAGCAGCGTAGAAGTCGGACTAGCGGGAGATGAGCAGTTCTTC. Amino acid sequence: CASSVEVGLAGDEQFF.

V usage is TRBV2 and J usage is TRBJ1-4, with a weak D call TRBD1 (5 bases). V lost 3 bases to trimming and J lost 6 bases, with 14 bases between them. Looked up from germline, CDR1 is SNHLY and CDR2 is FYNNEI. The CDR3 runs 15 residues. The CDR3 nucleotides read TGTGCCAGCAGTGAGTGGGGCAGGGTGGATGAAAAACTGTTTTTT. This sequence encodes CASSEWGRVDEKLFF. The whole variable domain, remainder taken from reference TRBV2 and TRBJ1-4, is EPEVTQTPSHQVTQMGQEVILRCVPISNHLYFYWYRQILGQKVEFLVSFYNNEISEKSEIFDDQFSVERPDGSNFTLKIRSTKLEDSAMYFCASSEWGRVDEKLFFGSGTQLSVL.

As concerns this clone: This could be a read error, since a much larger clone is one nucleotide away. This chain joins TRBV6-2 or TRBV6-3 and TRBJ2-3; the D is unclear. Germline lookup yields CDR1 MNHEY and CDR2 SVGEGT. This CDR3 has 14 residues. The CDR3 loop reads CTSSGWASTDTQYF. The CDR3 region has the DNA TGTACCAGCAGTGGTTGGGCAAGCACAGATACGCAGTATTTT.

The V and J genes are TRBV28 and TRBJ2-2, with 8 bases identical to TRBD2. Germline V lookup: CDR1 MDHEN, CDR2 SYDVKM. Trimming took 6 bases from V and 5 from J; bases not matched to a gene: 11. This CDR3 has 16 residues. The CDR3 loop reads CASSPTGTRVTGELFF. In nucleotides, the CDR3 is TGTGCCAGCAGCCCCACCGGGACTAGGGTTACCGGGGAGCTGTTTTTT.

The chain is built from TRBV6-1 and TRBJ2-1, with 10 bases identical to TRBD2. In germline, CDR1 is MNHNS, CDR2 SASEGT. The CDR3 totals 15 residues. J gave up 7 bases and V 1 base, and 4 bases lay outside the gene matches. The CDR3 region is CASSEEVAGGNEQFF. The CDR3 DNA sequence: TGTGCCAGCAGTGAAGAGGTAGCGGGGGGAAATGAGCAGTTCTTC.

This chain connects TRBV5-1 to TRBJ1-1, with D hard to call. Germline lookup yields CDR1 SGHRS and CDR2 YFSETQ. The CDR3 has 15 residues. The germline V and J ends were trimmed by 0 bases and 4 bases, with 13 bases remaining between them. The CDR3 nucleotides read TGCGCCAGCAGCTTGGGTAGGGTGGTTAGCACTGAAGCTTTCTTT. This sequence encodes CASSLGRVVSTEAFF. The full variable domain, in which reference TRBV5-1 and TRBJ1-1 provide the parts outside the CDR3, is KAGVTQTPRYLIKTRGQQVTLSCSPISGHRSVSWYQQTPGQGLQFLFEYFSETQRNKGNFPGRFSGRQFSNSRSEMNVSTLELGDSALYLCASSLGRVVSTEAFFGQGTRLTVV.

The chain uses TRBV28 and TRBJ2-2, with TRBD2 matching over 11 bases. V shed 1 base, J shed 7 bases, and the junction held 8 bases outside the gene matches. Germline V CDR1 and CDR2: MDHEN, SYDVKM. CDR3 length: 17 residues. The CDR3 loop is CASSLLLAGGRGGELFF. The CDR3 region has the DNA TGTGCCAGCAGTTTATTGTTAGCGGGGGGGCGCGGCGGGGAGCTGTTTTTT.

The CDR3 DNA follows: TGTGCCAGCTCACCGTGGGGCTGGGGCTACACCTTC. This codes for CASSPWGWGYTF. The chain is built from TRBV25-1 and TRBJ1-2; TRBD1 is a possible D gene (5 bases). Germline V lookup: CDR1 MGHDK, CDR2 SYGVNS. V dropped 8 bases and J dropped 8 bases, with 15 bases sitting between them. The CDR3 covers 12 residues.

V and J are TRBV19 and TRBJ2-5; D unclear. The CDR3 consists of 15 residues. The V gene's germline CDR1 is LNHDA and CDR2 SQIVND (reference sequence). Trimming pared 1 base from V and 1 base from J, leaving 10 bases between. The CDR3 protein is CASSIGAASQETQYF. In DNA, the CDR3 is TGTGCCAGTAGTATAGGGGCAGCCTCCCAAGAGACCCAGTACTTC.

CDR3 loop: CASSLRDSSGANVLTF. As DNA, the CDR3 is TGTGCCAGCAGCTTGCGAGACAGCTCTGGGGCCAACGTCCTGACTTTC. This chain uses TRBV5-4 with TRBJ2-6, with D possibly matching TRBD1 (5 bases). The V and J ends lost 1 base and 0 bases respectively, with 8 bases between them. This CDR3 has 16 amino acids. Per germline, CDR1 SGHNT and CDR2 YYREEE (reference sequence).

CDR3 in amino acids: CASSRVSGEVDEQYF. DNA for the CDR3: TGCGCCAGCAGCCGCGTATCAGGGGAGGTGGACGAGCAGTACTTC. V and J are TRBV4-3 and TRBJ2-7, with D possibly being TRBD1 or TRBD2 (6 bases each). The CDR3 extends over 15 amino acids. Trimming cost V 4 bases and J 5 bases, with 18 bases left between them. The germline CDR1 and CDR2 sequences are LGHNA and YSLEER.

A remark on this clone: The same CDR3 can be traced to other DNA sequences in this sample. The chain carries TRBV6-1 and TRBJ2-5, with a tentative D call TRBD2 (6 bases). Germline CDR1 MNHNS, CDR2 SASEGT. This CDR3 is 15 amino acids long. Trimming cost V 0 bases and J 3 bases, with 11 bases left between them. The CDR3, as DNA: TGTGCCAGCAGTGAAGCTATATCGGGGGAAGAGACCCAGTACTTC. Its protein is CASSEAISGEETQYF.

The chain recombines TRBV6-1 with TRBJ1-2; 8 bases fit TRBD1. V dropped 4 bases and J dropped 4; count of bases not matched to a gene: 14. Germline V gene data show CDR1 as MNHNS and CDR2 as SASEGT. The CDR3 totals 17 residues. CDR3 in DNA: TGTGCCAGCAGTGCGGGGACAGGACCCCCTCTTTTCTATGGCTACACCTTC. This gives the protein CASSAGTGPPLFYGYTF.

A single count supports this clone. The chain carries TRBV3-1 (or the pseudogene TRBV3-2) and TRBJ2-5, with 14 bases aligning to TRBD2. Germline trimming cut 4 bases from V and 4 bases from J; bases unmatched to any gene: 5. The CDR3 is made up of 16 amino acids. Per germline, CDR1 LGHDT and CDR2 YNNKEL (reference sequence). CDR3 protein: CASSPPTSGGGETQYF. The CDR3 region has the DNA TGTGCCAGCAGCCCACCGACTAGCGGGGGGGGAGAGACCCAGTACTTC.

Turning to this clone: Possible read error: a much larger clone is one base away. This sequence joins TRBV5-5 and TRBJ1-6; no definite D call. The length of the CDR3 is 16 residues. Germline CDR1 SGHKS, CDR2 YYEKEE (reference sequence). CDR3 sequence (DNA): TGTACCAGCAGCATGAAGCTACAGATATTTAATTCACCCCTCCACTTT. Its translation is CTSSMKLQIFNSPLHF.

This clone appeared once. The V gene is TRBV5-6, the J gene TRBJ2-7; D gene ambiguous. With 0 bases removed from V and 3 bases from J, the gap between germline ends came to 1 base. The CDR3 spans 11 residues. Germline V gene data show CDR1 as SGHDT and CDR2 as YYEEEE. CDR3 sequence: CASSLGYEQYF. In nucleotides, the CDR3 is TGTGCCAGCAGCTTGGGCTACGAGCAGTACTTC.

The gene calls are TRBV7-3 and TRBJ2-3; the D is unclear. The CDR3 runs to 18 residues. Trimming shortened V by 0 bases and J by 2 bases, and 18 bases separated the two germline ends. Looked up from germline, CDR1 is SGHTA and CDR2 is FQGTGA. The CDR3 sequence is CASSLTSSVGWDTDTQYF. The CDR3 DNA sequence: TGTGCCAGCAGCTTAACGTCCAGTGTAGGATGGGACACAGATACGCAGTATTTT.

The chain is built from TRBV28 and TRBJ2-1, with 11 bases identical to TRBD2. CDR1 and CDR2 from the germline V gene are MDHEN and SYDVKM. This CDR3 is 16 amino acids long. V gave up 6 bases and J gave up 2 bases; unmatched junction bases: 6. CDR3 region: CASRLAGDPAYNEQFF. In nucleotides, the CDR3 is TGTGCCAGCAGACTAGCGGGAGACCCTGCCTACAATGAGCAGTTCTTC.

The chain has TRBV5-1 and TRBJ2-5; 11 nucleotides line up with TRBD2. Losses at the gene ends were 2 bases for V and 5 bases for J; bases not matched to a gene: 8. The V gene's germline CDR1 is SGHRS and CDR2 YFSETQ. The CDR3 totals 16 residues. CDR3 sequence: CASSLFGTSGMETQYF. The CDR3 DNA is TGCGCCAGCAGCTTATTTGGGACTAGCGGCATGGAGACCCAGTACTTC. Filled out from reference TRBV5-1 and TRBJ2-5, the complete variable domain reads KAGVTQTPRYLIKTRGQQVTLSCSPISGHRSVSWYQQTPGQGLQFLFEYFSETQRNKGNFPGRFSGRQFSNSRSEMNVSTLELGDSALYLCASSLFGTSGMETQYFGPGTRLLVL.

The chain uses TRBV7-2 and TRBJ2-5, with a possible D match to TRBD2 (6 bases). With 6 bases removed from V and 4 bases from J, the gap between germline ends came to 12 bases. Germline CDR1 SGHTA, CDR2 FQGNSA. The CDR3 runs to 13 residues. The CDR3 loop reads CASRGGNTETQYF. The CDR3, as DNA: TGTGCCAGCAGGGGGGGAAACACAGAGACCCAGTACTTC.

The CDR3 region is CASSNGGAIQETQYF. The CDR3 coding sequence is TGTGCCAGCAGTAACGGGGGGGCCATTCAAGAGACCCAGTACTTC. V is TRBV28 and J is TRBJ2-5; 8 bases fit TRBD2. V trimming: 5 bases; J trimming: 2 bases; junction bases outside the gene matches: 7. This CDR3 contains 15 residues. Germline CDR1 is MDHEN and CDR2 is SYDVKM.

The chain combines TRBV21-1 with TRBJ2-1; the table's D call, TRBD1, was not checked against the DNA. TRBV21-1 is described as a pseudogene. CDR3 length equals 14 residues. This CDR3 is CASSKGQGTDEQFF. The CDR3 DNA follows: TGTGCCAGCAGCAAAGGACAGGGTACCGATGAGCAGTTCTTC.

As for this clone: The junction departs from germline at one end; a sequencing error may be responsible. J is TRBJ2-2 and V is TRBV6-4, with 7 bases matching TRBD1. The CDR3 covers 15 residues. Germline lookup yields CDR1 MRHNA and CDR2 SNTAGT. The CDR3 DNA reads TGTGCCAGCAGCCCCACAGGGGTGGACACCGGAGAGCTGTTTTTT. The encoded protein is CASSPTGVDTGELFF.

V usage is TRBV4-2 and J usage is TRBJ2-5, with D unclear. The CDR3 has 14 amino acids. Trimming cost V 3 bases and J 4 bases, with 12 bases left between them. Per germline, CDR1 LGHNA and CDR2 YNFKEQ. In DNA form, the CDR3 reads TGTGCCAGCAGCCAGGACGGGTTGGCAGAGACCCAGTACTTC. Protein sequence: CASSQDGLAETQYF.